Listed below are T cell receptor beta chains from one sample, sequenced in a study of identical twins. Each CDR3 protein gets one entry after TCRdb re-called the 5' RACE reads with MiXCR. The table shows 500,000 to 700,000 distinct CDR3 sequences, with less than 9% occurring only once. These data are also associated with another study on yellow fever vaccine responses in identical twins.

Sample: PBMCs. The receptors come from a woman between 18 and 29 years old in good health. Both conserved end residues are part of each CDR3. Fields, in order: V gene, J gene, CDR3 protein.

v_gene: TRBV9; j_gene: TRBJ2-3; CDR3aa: CASSPGRGGPSTDTQYF
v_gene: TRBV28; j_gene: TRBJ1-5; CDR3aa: CASSLTGLNQPQHF
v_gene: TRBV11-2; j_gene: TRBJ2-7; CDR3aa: CASSFPGLAGLEQYF
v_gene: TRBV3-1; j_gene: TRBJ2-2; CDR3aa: CASSQEGTVTGELFF
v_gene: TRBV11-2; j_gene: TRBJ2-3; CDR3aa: CASSADGPVDTQYF
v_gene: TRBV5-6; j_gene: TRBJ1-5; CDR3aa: CASSRDRGDSNQPQHF
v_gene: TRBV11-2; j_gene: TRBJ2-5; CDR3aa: CASSLSGSYGETQYF
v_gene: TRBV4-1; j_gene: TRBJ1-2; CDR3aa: CASSQEQADYGYTF
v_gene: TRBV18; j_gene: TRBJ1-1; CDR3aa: CASSPRLQSLNTEAFF
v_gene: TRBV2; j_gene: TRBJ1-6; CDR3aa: CASSEDSGSNSPLHF
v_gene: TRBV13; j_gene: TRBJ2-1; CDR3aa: CASSLGVIEQFF
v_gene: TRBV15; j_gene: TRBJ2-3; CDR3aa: CATSRKLARIPPDTQYF
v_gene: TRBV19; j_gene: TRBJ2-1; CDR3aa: CASSVLAAGDYNEQFF
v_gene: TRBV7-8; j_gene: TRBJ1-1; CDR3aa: CASSFGVRGTEAFF
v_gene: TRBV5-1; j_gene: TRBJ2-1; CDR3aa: CASSPTSGRGIEQFF
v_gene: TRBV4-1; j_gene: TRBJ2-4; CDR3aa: CASSQERSRAGNIQYF
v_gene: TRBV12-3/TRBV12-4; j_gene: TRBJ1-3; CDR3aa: CASSPTGTAGNTIYF
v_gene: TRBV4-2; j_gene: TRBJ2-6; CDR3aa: CASSQASGQSGANVLTF
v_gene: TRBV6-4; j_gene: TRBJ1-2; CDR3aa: CASSDSTGNGYTF
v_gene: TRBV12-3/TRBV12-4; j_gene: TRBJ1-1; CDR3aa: CASSLRTLNTEAFF
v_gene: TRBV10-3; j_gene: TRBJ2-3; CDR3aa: CAISERRDTQYF
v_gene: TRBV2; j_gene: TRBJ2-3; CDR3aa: CASSEMGQGVDTQYF
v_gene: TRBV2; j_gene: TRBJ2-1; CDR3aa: CASILLGAGNYNEQFF
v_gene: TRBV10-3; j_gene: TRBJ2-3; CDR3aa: CAISDGTGRDTQYF
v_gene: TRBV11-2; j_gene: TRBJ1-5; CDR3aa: CASSLPGVNQPQHF
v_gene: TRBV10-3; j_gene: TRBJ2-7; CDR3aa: CAISADGTAYEQYF
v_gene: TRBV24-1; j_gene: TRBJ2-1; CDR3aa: CATSDVGDEQFF
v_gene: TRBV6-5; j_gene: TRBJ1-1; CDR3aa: CASTYRTGTEAFF
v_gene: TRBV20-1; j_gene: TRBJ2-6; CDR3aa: CSARGVTKSSGANVLTF
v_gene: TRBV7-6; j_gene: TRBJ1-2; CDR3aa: CASSLEVGGQSYGYTF
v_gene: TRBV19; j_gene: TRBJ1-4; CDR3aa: CASSIEGSSNEKLFF
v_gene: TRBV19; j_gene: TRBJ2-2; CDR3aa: CATRRQSSGKANTGELFF
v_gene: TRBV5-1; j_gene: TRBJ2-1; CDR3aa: CASSSSASYNEQFF
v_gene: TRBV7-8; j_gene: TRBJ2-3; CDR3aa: CASSLAGRQGDTQYF
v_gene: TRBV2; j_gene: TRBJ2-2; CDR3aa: CASSGSRTGELFF
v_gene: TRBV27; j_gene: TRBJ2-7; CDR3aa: CASSLSASGYYEQYF
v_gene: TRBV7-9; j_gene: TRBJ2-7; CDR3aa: CASSSSGISYEQYF
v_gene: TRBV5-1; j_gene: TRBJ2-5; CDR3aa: CASRDRTGPQETQYF
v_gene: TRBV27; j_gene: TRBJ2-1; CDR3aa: CASSLTSAYNEQFF
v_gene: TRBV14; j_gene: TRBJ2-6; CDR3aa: CASSHFDRGQSGANVLTF
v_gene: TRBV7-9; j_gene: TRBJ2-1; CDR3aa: CASSLRSGSIYEQFF
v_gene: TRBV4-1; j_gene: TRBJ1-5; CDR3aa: CASSQEGRGQPQHF
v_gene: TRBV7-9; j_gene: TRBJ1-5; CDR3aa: CASSYDGQAAPQHF
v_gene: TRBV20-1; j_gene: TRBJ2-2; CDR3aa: CSARDGRGTGELFF
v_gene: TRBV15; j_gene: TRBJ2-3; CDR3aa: CATSGLLAGGPDTQYF
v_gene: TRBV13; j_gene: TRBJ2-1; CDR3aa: CASSLGLRQFF
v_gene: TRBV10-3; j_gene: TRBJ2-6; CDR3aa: CASGTRGAGANVLTF
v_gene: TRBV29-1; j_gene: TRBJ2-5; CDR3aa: CSARLGTGEETQYF
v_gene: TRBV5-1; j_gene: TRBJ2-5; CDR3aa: CASRVQETQYF
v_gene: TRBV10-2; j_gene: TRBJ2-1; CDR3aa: CASSEGPSFSEQFF
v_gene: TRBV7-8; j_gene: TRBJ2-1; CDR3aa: CASSLTTSAYNEQFF
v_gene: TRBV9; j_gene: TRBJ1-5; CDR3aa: CASSVDHGNQPQHF
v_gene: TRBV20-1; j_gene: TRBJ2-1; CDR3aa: CSANPISGSTHNEQFF
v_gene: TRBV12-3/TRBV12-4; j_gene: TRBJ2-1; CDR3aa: CASRPQGPESEQFF
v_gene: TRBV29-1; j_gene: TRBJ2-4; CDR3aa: CSVERWDIQYF
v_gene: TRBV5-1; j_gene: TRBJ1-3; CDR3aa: CASSIAQGAGNTIYF
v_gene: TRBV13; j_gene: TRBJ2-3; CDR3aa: CATRRLAGTDTQYF